Listed here are 14 T cell receptor beta chains from one sample, sequenced in a study of shared clonotypes between healthy human individuals. Generated by immunoSEQ multiplex PCR, the TCRdb table keeps only in-frame clones and is missing some. The data hold 2 million to 2.5 million clones, with 85% to 95% observed a single time. Sequencing was performed on naive CD4+ T cells sorted from blood. The subset denotes: CD45RA+ positively selected. The receptors were sampled from a man in his late teens or twenties in good health.

This clone has a single count. The chain is built from TRBV30 and TRBJ1-2, with a possible D match to TRBD1 (6 bases). The CDR3 totals 11 residues. Per germline, CDR1 GTSNPN and CDR2 SVGIG (reference sequence). Trimming shortened V by 5 bases and J by 5 bases, and 9 bases separated the two germline ends. The CDR3 here is CAWEGGYGYTF. In DNA, the CDR3 is TGTGCCTGGGAAGGGGGATATGGCTACACCTTC.

This sequence joins TRBV10-3 and TRBJ1-1, with D maybe TRBD1 (6 bases). V lost 6 bases to trimming and J lost 1 base, with 12 bases between them. Germline-derived CDR1 and CDR2 are ENHRY and SYGVKD. CDR3 length equals 14 residues. The CDR3: CAIRTPGQNTEAFF. The CDR3 DNA reads as TGTGCCATCAGGACTCCGGGACAGAACACTGAAGCTTTCTTT.

The V and J genes are TRBV9 and TRBJ2-7; TRBD1 agrees at 8 bases. The CDR3 has 14 residues. Germline V gene lookup returns CDR1 SGDLS and CDR2 YYNGEE. V lost 3 bases, J lost 1 base, and 3 bases stayed unmatched. The CDR3 here is CASSARDRSYEQYF. The CDR3 bases are TGTGCCAGCAGCGCACGGGACAGGTCCTACGAGCAGTACTTC.

The chain joins TRBV5-1 to TRBJ2-1; tentative D call: TRBD2 (5 bases). CDR1 is SGHRS and CDR2 is YFSETQ in the germline V gene. This CDR3 is 16 amino acids long. Between the trimmed V and J ends, which lost 3 bases and 3 bases, there was a span of 16 bases. In nucleotides, the CDR3 is TGCGCCAGCAGCTCCCTGCTCGGACTTTTCTACAATGAGCAGTTCTTC. It translates to CASSSLLGLFYNEQFF.

The chain links TRBV7-8 to TRBJ1-2; the D gene is possibly TRBD1 (5 bases). Germline loops: CDR1 SGHVS, CDR2 FQNEAQ. This CDR3 is built from 15 residues. Trimming left V 5 bases short and J 5 bases short, with 18 bases between. The CDR3 sequence is CASSPRDRGPYGYTF. The CDR3 DNA reads TGTGCCAGCAGCCCTCGGGACCGCGGACCATATGGCTACACCTTC.

This sequence joins TRBV7-2 and TRBJ2-1; 11 bases line up with TRBD2. Germline V CDR1 and CDR2: SGHTA, FQGNSA. The CDR3 extends over 18 amino acids. Losses at the gene ends were 7 bases for V and 5 bases for J; bases not matched to a gene: 16. CDR3 loop: CASNSVRLGLADNNEQFF. DNA for the CDR3: TGTGCCAGCAACTCTGTCCGATTGGGACTAGCGGACAACAATGAGCAGTTCTTC.

J is TRBJ2-4 and V is TRBV7-9; a possible D gene is TRBD1 (5 bases). Trimming left V 3 bases short and J 6 bases short, with 12 bases between. The CDR3 has 14 amino acids. Germline lookup yields CDR1 SEHNR and CDR2 FQNEAQ (reference sequence). Here the CDR3 reads CASSFRAGLNIQYF. The CDR3 nucleotides read TGTGCCAGCAGCTTTAGGGCAGGGCTAAACATTCAGTACTTC.

This clone was found once. The V gene is TRBV2, the J gene TRBJ2-3; 8 bases align to TRBD2. V was clipped by 1 base and J by 7 bases; unmatched bases: 1. Germline V gene data show CDR1 as SNHLY and CDR2 as FYNNEI. This CDR3 is built from 13 residues. This CDR3 reads CASSEGLANTQYF. Written as DNA, the CDR3 is TGTGCCAGCAGTGAAGGACTAGCGAATACGCAGTATTTT.

The chain employs TRBV6-6 and TRBJ2-3, with D possibly matching TRBD2 (5 bases). Germline V gene sequence: CDR1 MNHNY, CDR2 SVGAGI (reference sequence). Trimming took off 0 bases at V and 2 bases at J, with 12 bases between the two ends. This CDR3 contains 16 residues. The CDR3: CASSYSASLFTDTQYF. The CDR3 nucleotides read TGTGCCAGCAGTTACTCGGCTAGCCTTTTCACAGATACGCAGTATTTT.

CDR3 DNA: TGTGCCAGCAGCAAGGACAGGGGAGCCTACGAGCAGTACTTC. It translates to CASSKDRGAYEQYF. The rearrangement links TRBV11-3 to TRBJ2-7; 9 bases fit TRBD1. CDR1 is SGHNT and CDR2 is YENEEA in the germline V gene. This CDR3 spans 14 amino acids. The trim removed 5 bases at V and 2 bases at J, leaving 4 bases unmatched.

The chain combines TRBV7-9 with TRBJ2-7, with a possible D match to TRBD1 (6 bases). The CDR3 consists of 15 residues. The V gene's germline CDR1 is SEHNR and CDR2 FQNEAQ (reference sequence). V lost 1 base, J lost 2 bases, and 12 bases lay in between. CDR3 bases: TGTGCCAGCAGCTTAGAGGGGACACCGACCTACGAGCAGTACTTC. This codes for CASSLEGTPTYEQYF.

The chain recombines TRBV18 with TRBJ1-1; D may be TRBD1 (5 bases). The germline V gene has CDR1 KGHSH and CDR2 LQKENI. The CDR3 is 16 residues long. V was pared by 5 bases and J by 5 bases, with 21 bases between. The CDR3 loop is CASSTARRDSGTEAFF. The CDR3 DNA reads TGTGCCAGCTCAACCGCCCGCAGGGATTCGGGGACTGAAGCTTTCTTT.

This clone occurred once. The rearrangement joins TRBV6-1 to TRBJ1-2; a weak D match, TRBD1 (5 bases). The CDR3 runs 14 residues. The germline V gene has CDR1 MNHNS and CDR2 SASEGT. Trimming removed 6 bases from V and 7 bases from J, with 18 bases in between. The CDR3 loop is CASRGVSESGGYTF. The CDR3 bases are TGTGCCAGCAGAGGGGTGTCGGAATCTGGTGGCTACACCTTC.

The V and J genes are TRBV9 and TRBJ1-5; 10 nucleotides line up with TRBD1. This CDR3 contains 16 residues. J was trimmed by 4 bases and V by 0 bases; bases with no gene match: 4. Germline values: CDR1 SGDLS, CDR2 YYNGEE. CDR3 DNA: TGTGCCAGCAGCGTAGGGACAGGGGGACAGAATCAGCCCCAGCATTTT. Amino acids: CASSVGTGGQNQPQHF. Using reference TRBV9 and TRBJ1-5 for the parts outside the CDR3, the full variable domain is DSGVTQTPKHLITATGQRVTLRCSPRSGDLSVYWYQQSLDQGLQFLIQYYNGEERAKGNILERFSAQQFPDLHSELNLSSLELGDSALYFCASSVGTGGQNQPQHFGDGTRLSIL.